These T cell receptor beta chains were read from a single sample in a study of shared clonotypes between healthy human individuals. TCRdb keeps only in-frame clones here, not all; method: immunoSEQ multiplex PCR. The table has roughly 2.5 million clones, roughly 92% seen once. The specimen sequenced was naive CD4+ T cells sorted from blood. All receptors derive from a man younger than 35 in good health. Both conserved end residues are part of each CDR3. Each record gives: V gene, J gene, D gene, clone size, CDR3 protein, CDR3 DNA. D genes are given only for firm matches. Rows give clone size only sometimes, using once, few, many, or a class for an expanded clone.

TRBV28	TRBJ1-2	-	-	CASSSHETGRTGYTF	TGTGCCAGCAGTTCTCACGAAACAGGGCGTACGGGCTACACCTTC
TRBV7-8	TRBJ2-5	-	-	CASSLGVAKETQYF	TGTGCCAGCAGCTTAGGGGTTGCCAAAGAGACCCAGTACTTC
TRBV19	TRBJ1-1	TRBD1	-	CASRDRGETEAFF	TGTGCCAGTAGAGACAGGGGAGAGACTGAAGCTTTCTTT
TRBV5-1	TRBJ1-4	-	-	CASSREGGNEKLFF	TGCGCCAGCAGCCGCGAAGGGGGGAATGAAAAACTGTTTTTT
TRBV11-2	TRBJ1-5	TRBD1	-	CASSLATTGGTNQPQHF	TGTGCCAGCAGCTTAGCGACGACAGGGGGAACTAATCAGCCCCAGCATTTT
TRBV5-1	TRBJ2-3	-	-	CASSLVGGGDTQYF	TGCGCCAGCAGCTTGGTAGGGGGAGGAGATACGCAGTATTTT
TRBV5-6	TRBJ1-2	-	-	CASSPGDYGYTF	TGTGCCAGCAGCCCAGGGGACTATGGCTACACCTTC
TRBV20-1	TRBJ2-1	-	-	CSAIGNEQFF	TGCAGTGCTATAGGGAATGAGCAGTTCTTC
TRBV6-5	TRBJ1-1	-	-	CASSYSGRGSYTEAFF	TGTGCCAGCAGTTACTCAGGGAGGGGCAGCTACACTGAAGCTTTCTTT
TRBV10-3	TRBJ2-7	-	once	CAISESGGTSVSHEQYF	TGTGCCATCAGTGAGTCGGGTGGGACTTCGGTATCTCACGAGCAGTACTTC
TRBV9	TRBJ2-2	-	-	CASSVDGAGELFF	TGTGCCAGCAGCGTAGACGGCGCCGGGGAGCTGTTTTTT
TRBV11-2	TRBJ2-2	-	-	CASSSPPPGELFF	TGTGCCAGCAGCTCCCCACCACCCGGGGAGCTGTTTTTT
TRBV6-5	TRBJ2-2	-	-	CASSSTGAANTGELFF	TGTGCCAGCAGTTCAACGGGGGCGGCGAACACCGGGGAGCTGTTTTTT
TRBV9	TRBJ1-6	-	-	CASSVFHRQEPF	TGTGCCAGCAGCGTATTTCACAGACAGGAGCCCTTT
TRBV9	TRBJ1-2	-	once	CASSVAPSPTNYGYTF	TGTGCCAGCAGCGTAGCTCCCAGCCCAACTAACTATGGCTACACCTTC
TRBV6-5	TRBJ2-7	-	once	CASSSGGLSSYEQYF	TGTGCCAGCAGTTCCGGCGGGCTGAGCTCCTACGAGCAGTACTTC
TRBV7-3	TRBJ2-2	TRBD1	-	CASSSTGDTGELFF	TGTGCCAGCAGCTCGACAGGGGACACCGGGGAGCTGTTTTTT
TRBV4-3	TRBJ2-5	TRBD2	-	CASSQGGLAGETQYF	TGCGCCAGCAGCCAAGGCGGACTAGCAGGGGAGACCCAGTACTTC
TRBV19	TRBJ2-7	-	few	CASSEFGEQYF	TGTGCCAGTTCCGAGTTTGGCGAGCAGTACTTC
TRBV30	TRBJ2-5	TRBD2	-	CAWTTGRTSGRGWETQYF	TGTGCCTGGACAACGGGAAGGACTAGCGGGAGAGGTTGGGAGACCCAGTACTTC
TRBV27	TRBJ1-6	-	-	CASSLIGNSPLHF	TGTGCCAGCAGTTTGATCGGGAATTCACCCCTCCACTTT
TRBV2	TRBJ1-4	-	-	CASSRNLNEKLFF	TGTGCCAGCAGTCGGAACCTTAATGAAAAACTGTTTTTT
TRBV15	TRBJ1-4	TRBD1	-	CATSNPGTASEKLFF	TGTGCCACCAGCAACCCCGGGACAGCCAGTGAAAAACTGTTTTTT
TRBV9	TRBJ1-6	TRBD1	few	CASSVLGRGNSPLHF	TGTGCCAGCAGCGTACTTGGCAGGGGGAATTCACCCCTCCACTTT
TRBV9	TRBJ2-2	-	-	CASSLLGQMGGELFF	TGTGCCAGCAGCCTTCTAGGACAGATGGGCGGGGAGCTGTTTTTT
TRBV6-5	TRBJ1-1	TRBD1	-	CASRWRDSNTEAFF	TGTGCCAGCAGGTGGAGGGACAGTAACACTGAAGCTTTCTTT
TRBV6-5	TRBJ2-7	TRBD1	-	CASGTGAGQYF	TGTGCCAGCGGGACAGGGGCCGGACAGTACTTC
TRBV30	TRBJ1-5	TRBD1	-	CAANRGGNQPQHF	TGTGCCGCTAACAGGGGTGGAAATCAGCCCCAGCATTTT
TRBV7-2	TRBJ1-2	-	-	CASSLRDTDGYTF	TGTGCCAGCAGCCTACGGGACACGGATGGCTACACCTTC
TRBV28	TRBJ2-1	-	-	CASNQRPGPEQFF	TGTGCCAGCAATCAACGTCCGGGACCTGAGCAGTTCTTC
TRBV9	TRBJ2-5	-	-	CASSVEGNRETQYF	TGTGCCAGCAGCGTAGAAGGGAATCGGGAGACCCAGTACTTC
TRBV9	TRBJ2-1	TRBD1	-	CASSVRTGVDEQFF	TGTGCCAGCAGCGTCAGGACAGGGGTCGATGAGCAGTTCTTC
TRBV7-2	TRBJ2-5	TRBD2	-	CASLSGRRETQYF	TGTGCCAGCCTTAGCGGGAGGCGAGAGACCCAGTACTTC
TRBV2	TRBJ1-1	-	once	CASSEDKNTEAFF	TGTGCCAGCAGTGAGGACAAGAACACTGAAGCTTTCTTT
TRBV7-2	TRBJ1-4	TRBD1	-	CASRTGTGEKLFF	TGTGCCAGCAGGACCGGGACAGGTGAAAAACTGTTTTTT
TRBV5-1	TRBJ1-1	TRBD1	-	CASSSPDRGKTEAFF	TGCGCCAGCAGCTCACCCGACAGGGGTAAAACTGAAGCTTTCTTT
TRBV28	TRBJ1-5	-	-	CASSRVTQPQHF	TGTGCCAGCAGCCGCGTAACTCAGCCCCAGCATTTT
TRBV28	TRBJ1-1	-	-	CASSLQSMNTEAFF	TGTGCCAGCAGTTTGCAGTCCATGAACACTGAAGCTTTCTTT
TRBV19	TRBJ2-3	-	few	CASSPQGGTDTQYF	TGTGCCAGTAGTCCCCAGGGAGGCACAGATACGCAGTATTTT
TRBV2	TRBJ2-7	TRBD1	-	CASSAGQAVYEQYF	TGTGCCAGCAGCGCGGGACAGGCTGTCTACGAGCAGTACTTC
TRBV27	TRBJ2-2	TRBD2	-	CASSPGLAGRPNTGELFF	TGTGCCAGCAGTCCTGGACTAGCGGGGAGACCAAACACCGGGGAGCTGTTTTTT
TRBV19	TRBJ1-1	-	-	CASSSQVNTEAFF	TGTGCCAGTAGTTCCCAAGTGAACACTGAAGCTTTCTTT
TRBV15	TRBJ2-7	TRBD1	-	CATSYRDRAHEQYF	TGTGCCACCAGCTACCGGGACAGGGCACACGAGCAGTACTTC
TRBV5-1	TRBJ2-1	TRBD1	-	CASSVQPGQGIGNEQFF	TGCGCCAGCAGCGTTCAACCGGGACAGGGAATAGGGAATGAGCAGTTCTTC
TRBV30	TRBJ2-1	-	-	CAWKTREQFF	TGTGCCTGGAAGACCCGTGAGCAGTTCTTC
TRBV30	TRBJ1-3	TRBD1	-	CAWGQGLSGNTIYF	TGTGCCTGGGGACAGGGTTTGTCTGGAAACACCATATATTTT
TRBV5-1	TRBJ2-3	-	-	CASSLAQEGDTQYF	TGCGCCAGCAGCTTGGCCCAAGAGGGAGATACGCAGTATTTT
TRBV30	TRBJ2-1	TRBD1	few	CAWSGGQGAYNEQFF	TGTGCCTGGAGTGGGGGGCAGGGGGCTTACAATGAGCAGTTCTTC